What follows describes a single T cell receptor (beta chain). The data are from a study of human T cells and chemical hapten exposure. CDR1 and CDR2 from the germline V gene are MNHEY and SVGEGT. Trimming shortened V by 2 bases and J by 7 bases, and 12 bases separated the two germline ends. CDR3 length equals 14 residues. As to time point: pre-sensitization, week 0. As for treatment: therapeutic diphenylcyclopropenone sensitization with weekly scalp DPC. TCRdb reanalysed the RACE reads using MiXCR and keeps one entry per CDR3 protein. The data contain about 74,000 distinct CDR3 sequences, 12% to 15% of them seen just once; the ten biggest clones take up roughly 4.8%.

The specimen was whole blood, collected in connection with sensitization to the hapten diphenylcyclopropenone (DPC). This TCR came from a woman in her fifties or sixties with alopecia areata. Some clones in this sample may be carry-over from other donors' samples. The chain carries TRBV6-2 or TRBV6-3 and TRBJ1-5; D gene ambiguous. CDR3 residues: CASSYRNIGQPQHF. As DNA, the CDR3 is TGTGCCAGCAGTTACAGGAATATCGGGCAGCCCCAGCATTTT.